The rows below give T cell receptor beta chains drawn from one sample of a study of OX40 agonist ivuxolimab in advanced cancers. Assay used: immunoSEQ multiplex PCR; TCRdb lists only in-frame clones, some missing. The top ten clones hold under 8.5% of a sample with approximately 77,000 clones, about 80% of them seen once. The sequenced sample was CD4+ or CD8+ T cells sorted from blood, obtained in a trial of the OX40 agonist ivuxolimab. These receptors came from an adult with an advanced solid tumor such as melanoma, head and neck, liver or kidney cancer. Both conserved end residues are part of each CDR3. The D gene is left open where the match is weak. Size is stated for part of the rows, as once, few or many counts, or as a class when the clone is expanded.

D gene: TRBD1; J gene: TRBJ1-2; clone size: .; V gene: TRBV9; CDR3 DNA: TGTGCCAGCAGCGCTACGCCCGACAGGGCCCCCTATGGCTACACCTTC; CDR3 protein: CASSATPDRAPYGYTF
D gene: .; J gene: TRBJ2-1; clone size: once; V gene: TRBV19; CDR3 DNA: TGTGCCAGTAGTATCAGGGGTGGAGGATACAATGAGCAGTTCTTC; CDR3 protein: CASSIRGGGYNEQFF
D gene: TRBD2; J gene: TRBJ2-1; clone size: .; V gene: TRBV2; CDR3 DNA: TGTGCCAGCAGTGACACAGCGGGGTATTACAATGAGCAGTTCTTC; CDR3 protein: CASSDTAGYYNEQFF
D gene: .; J gene: TRBJ2-7; clone size: .; V gene: TRBV27; CDR3 DNA: TGTGCCAGCAGTTTACGCGCCTCCGGGGACACCAGCTACGAGCAGTACTTC; CDR3 protein: CASSLRASGDTSYEQYF
D gene: .; J gene: TRBJ2-5; clone size: .; V gene: TRBV30; CDR3 DNA: TGTGCCTGGAGTGTACGTCTAAAAGAGACCCAGTACTTC; CDR3 protein: CAWSVRLKETQYF
D gene: .; J gene: TRBJ2-1; clone size: .; V gene: TRBV7-8; CDR3 DNA: TGTGCCAGCAGCTTAGTCTCGGACGGTACACATGAGCAGTTCTTC; CDR3 protein: CASSLVSDGTHEQFF
D gene: TRBD1; J gene: TRBJ2-7; clone size: .; V gene: TRBV11-2; CDR3 DNA: TGTGCCAGCAGGGGGACAGGGGGCGAGCAGTACTTC; CDR3 protein: CASRGTGGEQYF
D gene: .; J gene: TRBJ2-7; clone size: .; V gene: TRBV14; CDR3 DNA: TGTGCCAGCAGAGGGACAAGCTCCTACGAGCAGTACTTC; CDR3 protein: CASRGTSSYEQYF
D gene: TRBD2; J gene: TRBJ2-5; clone size: .; V gene: TRBV9; CDR3 DNA: TGTGCCAGCAGCGTATTGGGCGGGAGTCTGGGAGAGACCCAGTACTTC; CDR3 protein: CASSVLGGSLGETQYF
D gene: TRBD1; J gene: TRBJ1-2; clone size: once; V gene: TRBV4-2; CDR3 DNA: TGTGCCAGCAGCTTAACCGGGACAGGGGTTGCGAGTGGCTACACCTTC; CDR3 protein: CASSLTGTGVASGYTF
D gene: .; J gene: TRBJ2-1; clone size: .; V gene: TRBV19; CDR3 DNA: TGTGCCAGTAGCGGGGACATTACGTACAATGAGCAGTTCTTC; CDR3 protein: CASSGDITYNEQFF
D gene: TRBD2; J gene: TRBJ2-3; clone size: .; V gene: TRBV10-3; CDR3 DNA: TGTGCCATCAGTGAGCCCGGGGGGGTTGGAACAGATACGCAGTATTTT; CDR3 protein: CAISEPGGVGTDTQYF
D gene: .; J gene: TRBJ2-2; clone size: .; V gene: TRBV18; CDR3 DNA: TGTGCCAGCTCAAAAGACATTCCGGAGGTCGGGGAGCTGTTTTTT; CDR3 protein: CASSKDIPEVGELFF
D gene: .; J gene: TRBJ2-7; clone size: few; V gene: TRBV27; CDR3 DNA: TGTGCCAGCAGTGCAAAGACTAGGACCCCCTACGAGCAGTACTTC; CDR3 protein: CASSAKTRTPYEQYF
D gene: TRBD2; J gene: TRBJ2-2; clone size: .; V gene: TRBV4-3; CDR3 DNA: TGCGCCAGCAGCCAAGGCCCGGGAAGCGGGGGGGCCACCGGGGAGCTGTTTTTT; CDR3 protein: CASSQGPGSGGATGELFF
D gene: .; J gene: TRBJ1-5; clone size: .; V gene: TRBV2; CDR3 DNA: TGTGCCAGCAGTGGTTTGACAGCTAGCAATCAGCCCCAGCATTTT; CDR3 protein: CASSGLTASNQPQHF
D gene: .; J gene: TRBJ1-1; clone size: .; V gene: TRBV5-1; CDR3 DNA: TGCGCCAGCAGCTTGGCCGTTCTGGGACAAAGGAACACTGAAGCTTTCTTT; CDR3 protein: CASSLAVLGQRNTEAFF
D gene: .; J gene: TRBJ2-2; clone size: .; V gene: TRBV6-6; CDR3 DNA: TGTGACCGACAGGTACACGGGGAGCTGTTTTTT; CDR3 protein: CDRQVHGELFF
D gene: .; J gene: TRBJ2-1; clone size: .; V gene: TRBV7-2; CDR3 DNA: TGTGCCAGCAGCTCGGACGGTGCCTACAATGAGCAGTTCTTC; CDR3 protein: CASSSDGAYNEQFF
D gene: .; J gene: TRBJ2-3; clone size: .; V gene: TRBV7-2; CDR3 DNA: TGTGCCAGCAGCTTAGGGGTGCTTTTCACAGATACGCAGTATTTT; CDR3 protein: CASSLGVLFTDTQYF
D gene: TRBD1; J gene: TRBJ2-2; clone size: .; V gene: TRBV7-8; CDR3 DNA: TGTGCCAGCAGCCGCCGGGACAGGATAACCGGGGAGCTGTTTTTT; CDR3 protein: CASSRRDRITGELFF
D gene: .; J gene: TRBJ2-5; clone size: .; V gene: TRBV7-9; CDR3 DNA: TGTGCCAGCAGCCTCGACCGGACGGACCAAGAGACCCAGTACTTC; CDR3 protein: CASSLDRTDQETQYF
D gene: .; J gene: TRBJ2-7; clone size: .; V gene: TRBV20-1; CDR3 DNA: TGCAGTGCTAACGGGCCCCACGAGCAGTACTTC; CDR3 protein: CSANGPHEQYF
D gene: .; J gene: TRBJ1-1; clone size: few; V gene: TRBV30; CDR3 DNA: TGTGCCTGGAGTGTACGGAAGGGTAGGAGCACTGAAGCTTTCTTT; CDR3 protein: CAWSVRKGRSTEAFF
D gene: TRBD1; J gene: TRBJ2-5; clone size: .; V gene: TRBV9; CDR3 DNA: TGTGCCAGCAGCGTGACAGGGGGCGCAACTATGGAGACCCAGTACTTC; CDR3 protein: CASSVTGGATMETQYF
D gene: .; J gene: TRBJ2-2; clone size: once; V gene: TRBV5-4; CDR3 DNA: TGTGCCAGCAGCTTGGGTAGGGGAGGCACCGGGGAGCTGTTTTTT; CDR3 protein: CASSLGRGGTGELFF
D gene: TRBD2; J gene: TRBJ2-3; clone size: .; V gene: TRBV7-9; CDR3 DNA: TGTGCCAGCAGCTTAGACGTTAGCGGGCGCCTTTTT; CDR3 protein: CASSLDVSGRLF
D gene: .; J gene: TRBJ2-7; clone size: once; V gene: TRBV6-6; CDR3 DNA: TGTGCCAGCAGTAGCATGGGTCACGGGCAGTACTTC; CDR3 protein: CASSSMGHGQYF
D gene: TRBD1; J gene: TRBJ2-2; clone size: .; V gene: TRBV5-1; CDR3 DNA: TGCGCCAGCACCTTCCTGGTCCAGGGGGCAAACACCGGGGAGCTGTTTTTT; CDR3 protein: CASTFLVQGANTGELFF
D gene: .; J gene: TRBJ2-5; clone size: .; V gene: TRBV19; CDR3 DNA: TGTGCCAGTAGTATCAACAGGCTAGAGACCCAGTACTTC; CDR3 protein: CASSINRLETQYF
D gene: TRBD1; J gene: TRBJ1-2; clone size: .; V gene: TRBV5-1; CDR3 DNA: TGCGCCAGCATCGGGACAGGGAACGCTAACTATGGCTACACCTTC; CDR3 protein: CASIGTGNANYGYTF
D gene: TRBD1; J gene: TRBJ2-7; clone size: .; V gene: TRBV19; CDR3 DNA: TGTGCCAGTAGTAAAAGACAGGGCTCCTACGAGCAGTACTTC; CDR3 protein: CASSKRQGSYEQYF
D gene: TRBD1; J gene: TRBJ2-1; clone size: few; V gene: TRBV7-2; CDR3 DNA: TGTGCCAGCAGCACGGTAACCCAGGACAGGGGGCAGTTCTTC; CDR3 protein: CASSTVTQDRGQFF
D gene: TRBD1; J gene: TRBJ2-1; clone size: .; V gene: TRBV7-2; CDR3 DNA: TGTGCCAGCAGCTTAACTGGCGGGACAGGGTACCATGAGCAGTTCTTC; CDR3 protein: CASSLTGGTGYHEQFF
D gene: .; J gene: TRBJ1-2; clone size: few; V gene: TRBV7-2; CDR3 DNA: TGTGCCAGCAGCTCTGTCACATGGCAGCATGGCTACACCTTC; CDR3 protein: CASSSVTWQHGYTF
D gene: .; J gene: TRBJ2-3; clone size: .; V gene: TRBV7-2; CDR3 DNA: TGTGCCAGCAGCTTAGCGGGACCCACAGATACGCAGTATTTT; CDR3 protein: CASSLAGPTDTQYF
D gene: .; J gene: TRBJ1-5; clone size: .; V gene: TRBV4-1; CDR3 DNA: TGCGCCAGCAGCCAAGGAGAGTGGATTCAGCCCCAGCATTTT; CDR3 protein: CASSQGEWIQPQHF
D gene: .; J gene: TRBJ2-1; clone size: .; V gene: TRBV6-5; CDR3 DNA: TGTGCCAGCGGGGCAGCCTCCTACAATGAGCAGTTCTTC; CDR3 protein: CASGAASYNEQFF
D gene: .; J gene: TRBJ1-3; clone size: .; V gene: TRBV5-1; CDR3 DNA: TGCGCCAGCAGCTCCCCTTCTGGGGGGCCCAACTCTGGAAACACCATATATTTT; CDR3 protein: CASSSPSGGPNSGNTIYF
D gene: TRBD2; J gene: TRBJ2-3; clone size: .; V gene: TRBV9; CDR3 DNA: TGTGCCAGCAGCGTAGCCGGGAGGAGCGGAGCCAGCACAGATACGCAGTATTTT; CDR3 protein: CASSVAGRSGASTDTQYF
D gene: .; J gene: TRBJ1-1; clone size: .; V gene: TRBV28; CDR3 DNA: TGTGCCAGCACCCCCCTGCCGGCCAGGGCGAACACTGAAGCTTTCTTT; CDR3 protein: CASTPLPARANTEAFF
D gene: .; J gene: TRBJ1-1; clone size: .; V gene: TRBV18; CDR3 DNA: TGTGCCAGCTCACCACTGGGGGGTCCTGAAGCTTTCTTT; CDR3 protein: CASSPLGGPEAFF
D gene: .; J gene: TRBJ2-1; clone size: .; V gene: TRBV27; CDR3 DNA: TGTGCCAGCAGTTTAGAAACCGGGGTAGATGAGCAGTTCTTC; CDR3 protein: CASSLETGVDEQFF
D gene: TRBD1; J gene: TRBJ2-7; clone size: .; V gene: TRBV5-6; CDR3 DNA: TGTGCCAGCAGCTTGGACAGGGGTTACGAGCAGTACTTC; CDR3 protein: CASSLDRGYEQYF
D gene: .; J gene: TRBJ1-2; clone size: .; V gene: TRBV27; CDR3 DNA: TGTGCCAGCAGTCATATAGGAGGGTCTGGCTACACCTTC; CDR3 protein: CASSHIGGSGYTF
D gene: .; J gene: TRBJ2-7; clone size: .; V gene: TRBV25-1; CDR3 DNA: TGTGCCAGCAGTGGACAGACCTACGAGCAGTACTTC; CDR3 protein: CASSGQTYEQYF
D gene: TRBD1; J gene: TRBJ2-5; clone size: .; V gene: TRBV4-1; CDR3 DNA: TGCGCCAGCAGCCACCCCGGACAGGGAGGCGAGACCCAGTACTTC; CDR3 protein: CASSHPGQGGETQYF
D gene: TRBD1; J gene: TRBJ1-5; clone size: .; V gene: TRBV27; CDR3 DNA: TGTGCCAGCAGTTACAGGGGAAGCAATCAGCCCCAGCATTTT; CDR3 protein: CASSYRGSNQPQHF
D gene: TRBD2; J gene: TRBJ2-1; clone size: .; V gene: TRBV11-2; CDR3 DNA: TGTGCCAGCAGCTTAGGGATTACGGGGGGGCTCTACAATGAGCAGTTCTTC; CDR3 protein: CASSLGITGGLYNEQFF
D gene: TRBD1; J gene: TRBJ2-7; clone size: .; V gene: TRBV11-1; CDR3 DNA: TGTGCCAGCAGCACGGGACAGGGCTCCTACGAGCAGTACTTC; CDR3 protein: CASSTGQGSYEQYF